This TCR beta chain was sequenced for a study of radiotherapy plus CTLA-4 blockade in lung cancer. Regarding the study as a whole: Clones derived from tumor TCRs expanded in blood after radiotherapy plus ipilimumab.

CDR1 SNHLY and CDR2 FYNNEI come from the germline V gene. J was trimmed by 6 bases and V by 6 bases; bases with no gene match: 12. This CDR3 is built from 15 residues. Only a few counts were recorded for this clone. Its antigen is currently unknown. TCRdb keeps only in-frame clones here, not all; method: immunoSEQ multiplex PCR. The sample has tens of thousands of clones, 83% seen once. With ipilimumab providing CTLA-4 blockade, focal radiation was administered to patients who had chemo-refractory metastatic non-small-cell lung cancer. Here the sequenced sample was peripheral blood, taken from a patient treated with radiotherapy plus ipilimumab. V usage is TRBV2 and J usage is TRBJ2-7, with 9 bases lining up with TRBD2. The TCR sequence derives from a human donor with non-small cell lung cancer who had stable disease on radiotherapy plus ipilimumab. The CDR3 protein is CASRAIAGVQGEQYF. CDR3 DNA sequence: TGTGCCAGCAGGGCGATAGCGGGAGTACAGGGCGAGCAGTACTTC.